The clone carrying this T cell receptor beta chain was counted between two and nine times. Its matching antigen is unknown. These data originate in a study of T cell repertoires in cytomegalovirus infection. Overall study context: Carrying CMV and the relevant HLA type showed in public TCR beta signatures.

Overall study findings and caveats: HLA-C-restricted, CMV-specific TCR beta clonotypes were dominant ex vivo.

Using its own MiXCR run on the reads, TCRdb lists one record per CDR3 protein. The sample comprises about 700,000 distinct CDR3 sequences, around 31% of which are singletons, and 15% to 20% rests with the top ten. The CDR3 is 12 residues long. Germline V gene sequence: CDR1 DFQATT, CDR2 SNEGSKA (reference sequence). The chain links TRBV20-1 to TRBJ1-4, with D possibly being TRBD1 (5 bases). The clonotype originates from a human donor in good health (CMV status not recorded). Some clones in this sample may be carry-over from other donors' samples. This sample comprised cultured PBMCs, obtained from culture after CMV antigen stimulation. CDR3 coding DNA: TGCAGCTTGGGACGGCCAGGGGAAAAACTGTTTTTT. Translation: CSLGRPGEKLFF.